This T cell receptor beta chain was identified in a study of regulatory T cells in long-lasting Graves disease. Sequencing libraries for TCR beta were prepared with iRepertoire HTBI primers and Arm-PCR of CDR3 regions. TCRdb redid the calling of the multiplex PCR reads with MiXCR, one entry per CDR3 protein. The profile shows about 530,000 distinct CDR3 sequences, 15% to 20% of them singletons. Time point denoted: newly diagnosed GD, antithyroid drugs for less than 3 months. Construction of the TCR library relied on RNA isolated from PBMCs. Per germline, CDR1 MNHEY and CDR2 SMNVEV (reference sequence). V shed 6 bases and J 4 bases; nucleotides not matched to a gene: 10. This CDR3 spans 15 amino acids. The sample was also linked to a second study, of T cells in Graves' hyperthyroidism and ophthalmopathy.

The receptor comes from a woman aged 35 to 60 with Graves disease. The source material was peripheral blood mononuclear cells (PBMCs), sampled at new diagnosis, from a patient treated with antithyroid drugs. The rearrangement uses TRBV27 and TRBJ2-3; TRBD2 agrees at 7 bases. CDR3 protein: CASRRDYSRSDTQYF. CDR3 coding DNA: TGTGCCAGCAGACGGGACTACTCCCGGTCAGATACGCAGTATTTT.